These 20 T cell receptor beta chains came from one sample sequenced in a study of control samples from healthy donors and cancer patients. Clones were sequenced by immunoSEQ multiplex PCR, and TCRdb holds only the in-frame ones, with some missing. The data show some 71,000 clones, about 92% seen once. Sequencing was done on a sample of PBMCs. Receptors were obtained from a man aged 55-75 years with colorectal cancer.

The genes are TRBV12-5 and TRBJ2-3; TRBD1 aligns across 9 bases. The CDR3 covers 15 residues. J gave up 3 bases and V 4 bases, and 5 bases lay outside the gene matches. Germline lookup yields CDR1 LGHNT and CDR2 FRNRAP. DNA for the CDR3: TGTGCTAGTGGTTCCAGGACAGGGGCGACAGATACGCAGTATTTT. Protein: CASGSRTGATDTQYF.

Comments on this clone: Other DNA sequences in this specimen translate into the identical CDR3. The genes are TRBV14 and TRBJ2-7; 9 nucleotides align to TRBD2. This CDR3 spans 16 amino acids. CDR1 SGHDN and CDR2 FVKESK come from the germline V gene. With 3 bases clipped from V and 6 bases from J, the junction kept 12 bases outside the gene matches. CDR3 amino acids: CASSHDRLAGYGEQYF. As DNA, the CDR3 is TGTGCCAGCAGCCATGACCGGCTAGCGGGGTACGGCGAGCAGTACTTC.

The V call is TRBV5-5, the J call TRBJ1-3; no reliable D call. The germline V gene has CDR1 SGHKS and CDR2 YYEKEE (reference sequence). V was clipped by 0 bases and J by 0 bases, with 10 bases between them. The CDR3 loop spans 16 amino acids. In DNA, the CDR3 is TGTGCCAGCAGCTTGGAGGCAGGCAACTCTGGAAACACCATATATTTT. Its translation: CASSLEAGNSGNTIYF.

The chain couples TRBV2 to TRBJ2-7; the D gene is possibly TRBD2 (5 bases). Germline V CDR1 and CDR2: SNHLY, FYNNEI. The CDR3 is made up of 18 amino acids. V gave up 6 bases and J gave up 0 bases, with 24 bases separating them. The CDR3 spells CASSVPRSGRGSSYEQYF. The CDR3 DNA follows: TGTGCCAGCAGCGTACCCCGATCGGGTCGGGGTAGCTCCTACGAGCAGTACTTC.

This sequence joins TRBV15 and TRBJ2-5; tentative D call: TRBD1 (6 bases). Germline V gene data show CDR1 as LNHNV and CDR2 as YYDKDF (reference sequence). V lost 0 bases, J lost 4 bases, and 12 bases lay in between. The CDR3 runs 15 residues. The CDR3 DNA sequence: TGTGCCACCAGCAGAGATCCAGGGGATTCAGAGACCCAGTACTTC. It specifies CATSRDPGDSETQYF.

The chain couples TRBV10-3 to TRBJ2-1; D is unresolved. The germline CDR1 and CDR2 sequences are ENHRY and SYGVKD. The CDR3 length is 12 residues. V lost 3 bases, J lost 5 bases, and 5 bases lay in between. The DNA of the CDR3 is TGTGCCATCAGTGATAAGAACAATGAGCAGTTCTTC. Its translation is CAISDKNNEQFF.

CDR3 protein: CASSPTGQSYGYTF. The DNA of the CDR3 is TGTGCCAGCAGCCCGACAGGACAGAGCTATGGCTACACCTTC. The gene calls are TRBV7-8 and TRBJ1-2, with D possibly TRBD1 on 6 matching bases. Per the germline V gene, CDR1 is SGHVS and CDR2 is FQNEAQ. The CDR3 has 14 amino acids. V lost 5 bases, J lost 4 bases, and 14 bases lay in between.

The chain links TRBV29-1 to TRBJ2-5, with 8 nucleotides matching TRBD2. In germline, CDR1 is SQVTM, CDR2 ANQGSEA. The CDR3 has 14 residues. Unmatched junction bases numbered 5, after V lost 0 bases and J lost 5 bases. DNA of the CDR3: TGCAGCGTTGAAGATCTAGCGGGTGGGGAGACCCAGTACTTC. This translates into CSVEDLAGGETQYF.

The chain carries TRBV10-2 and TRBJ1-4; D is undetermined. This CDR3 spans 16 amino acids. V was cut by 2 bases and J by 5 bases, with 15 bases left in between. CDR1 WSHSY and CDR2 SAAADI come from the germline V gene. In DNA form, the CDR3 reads TGCGCCAGCAGTGAGAGTGTTCGGAGACTGAATGAAAAACTGTTTTTT. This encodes CASSESVRRLNEKLFF.

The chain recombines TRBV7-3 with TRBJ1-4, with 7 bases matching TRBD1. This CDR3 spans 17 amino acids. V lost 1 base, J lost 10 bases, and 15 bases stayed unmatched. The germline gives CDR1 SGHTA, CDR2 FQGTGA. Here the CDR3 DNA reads TGTGCCAGCAGCTTAAGGGACAGCAGCCGAACGAAGGGAAAACTGTTTTTT. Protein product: CASSLRDSSRTKGKLFF.

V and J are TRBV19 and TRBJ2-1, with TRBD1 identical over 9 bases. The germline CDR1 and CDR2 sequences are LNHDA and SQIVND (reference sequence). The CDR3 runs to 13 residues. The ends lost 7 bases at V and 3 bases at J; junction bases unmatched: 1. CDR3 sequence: CASNRGLYNEQFF. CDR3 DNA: TGTGCCAGTAACAGGGGGCTCTACAATGAGCAGTTCTTC.

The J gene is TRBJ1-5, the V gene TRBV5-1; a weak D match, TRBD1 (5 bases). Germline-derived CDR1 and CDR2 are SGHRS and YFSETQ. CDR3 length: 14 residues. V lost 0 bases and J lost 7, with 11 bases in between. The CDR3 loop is CASSLAAGSQPQHF. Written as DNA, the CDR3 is TGCGCCAGCAGCTTGGCCGCAGGGAGCCAGCCCCAGCATTTT.

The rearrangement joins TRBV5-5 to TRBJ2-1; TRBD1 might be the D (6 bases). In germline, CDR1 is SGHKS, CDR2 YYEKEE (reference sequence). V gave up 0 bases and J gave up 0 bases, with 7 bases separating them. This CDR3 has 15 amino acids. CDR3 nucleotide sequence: TGTGCCAGCAGCTTGGAACAGGGCTCCTACAATGAGCAGTTCTTC. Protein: CASSLEQGSYNEQFF.

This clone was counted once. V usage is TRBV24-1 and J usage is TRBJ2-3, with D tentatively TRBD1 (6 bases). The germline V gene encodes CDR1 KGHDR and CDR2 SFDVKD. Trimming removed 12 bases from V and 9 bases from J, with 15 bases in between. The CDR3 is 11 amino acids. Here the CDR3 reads CASEQGDTQYF. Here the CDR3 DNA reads TGTGCCTCAGAACAGGGTGACACGCAGTATTTT.

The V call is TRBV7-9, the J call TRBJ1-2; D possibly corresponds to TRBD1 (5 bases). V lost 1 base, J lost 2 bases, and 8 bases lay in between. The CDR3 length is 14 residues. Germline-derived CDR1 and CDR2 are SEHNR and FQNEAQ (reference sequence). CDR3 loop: CASSLEAGNYGYTF. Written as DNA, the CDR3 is TGTGCCAGCAGCTTAGAGGCAGGGAACTATGGCTACACCTTC.

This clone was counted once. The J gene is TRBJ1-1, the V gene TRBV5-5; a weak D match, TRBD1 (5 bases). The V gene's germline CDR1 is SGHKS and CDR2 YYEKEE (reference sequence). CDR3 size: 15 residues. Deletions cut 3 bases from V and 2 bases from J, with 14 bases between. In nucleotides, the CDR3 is TGTGCCAGCAGCTGGCTAGGAGGGGTAAACACTGAAGCTTTCTTT. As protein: CASSWLGGVNTEAFF.

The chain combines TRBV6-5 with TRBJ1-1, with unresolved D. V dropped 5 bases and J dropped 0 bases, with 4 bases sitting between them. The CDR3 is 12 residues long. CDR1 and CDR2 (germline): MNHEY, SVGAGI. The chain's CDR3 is CASSKMNTEAFF. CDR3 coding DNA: TGTGCCAGCAGTAAGATGAACACTGAAGCTTTCTTT.

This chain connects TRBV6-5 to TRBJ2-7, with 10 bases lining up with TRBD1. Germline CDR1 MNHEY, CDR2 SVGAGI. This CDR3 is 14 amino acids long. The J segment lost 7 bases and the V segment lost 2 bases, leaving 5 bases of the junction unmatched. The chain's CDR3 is CASSYDRGRSEQYF. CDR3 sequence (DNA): TGTGCCAGCAGTTACGACAGGGGGCGTAGTGAGCAGTACTTC.

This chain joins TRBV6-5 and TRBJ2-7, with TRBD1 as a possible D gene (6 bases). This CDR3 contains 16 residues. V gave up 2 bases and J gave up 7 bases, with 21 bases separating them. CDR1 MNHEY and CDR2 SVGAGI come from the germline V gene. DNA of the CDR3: TGTGCCAGCAGTTACGATGGGGCAGGGGCCGAGAAAGAGCAGTACTTC. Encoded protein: CASSYDGAGAEKEQYF.

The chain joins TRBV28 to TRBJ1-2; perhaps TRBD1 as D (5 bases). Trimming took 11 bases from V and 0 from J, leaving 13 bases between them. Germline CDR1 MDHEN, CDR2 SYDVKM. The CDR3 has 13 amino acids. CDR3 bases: TGTGCCGTCGCGAGGGACCCTAACTATGGCTACACCTTC. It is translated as CAVARDPNYGYTF.